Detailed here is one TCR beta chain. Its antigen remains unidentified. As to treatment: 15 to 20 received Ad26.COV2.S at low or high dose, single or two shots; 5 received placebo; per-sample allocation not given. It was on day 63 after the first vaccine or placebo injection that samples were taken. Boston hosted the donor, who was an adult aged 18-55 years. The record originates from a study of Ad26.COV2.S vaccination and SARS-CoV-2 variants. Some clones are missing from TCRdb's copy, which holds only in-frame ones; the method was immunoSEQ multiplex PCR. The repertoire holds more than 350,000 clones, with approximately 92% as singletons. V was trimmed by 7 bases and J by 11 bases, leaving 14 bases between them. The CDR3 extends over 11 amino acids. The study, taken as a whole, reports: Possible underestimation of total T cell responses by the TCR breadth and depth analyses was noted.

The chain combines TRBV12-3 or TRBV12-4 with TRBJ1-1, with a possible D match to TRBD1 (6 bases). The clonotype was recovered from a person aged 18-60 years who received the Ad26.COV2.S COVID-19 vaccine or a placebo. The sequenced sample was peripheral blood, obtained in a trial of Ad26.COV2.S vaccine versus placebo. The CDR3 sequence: CASTQRGKAFF. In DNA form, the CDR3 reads TGTGCCAGCACCCAAAGGGGGAAGGCTTTCTTT.